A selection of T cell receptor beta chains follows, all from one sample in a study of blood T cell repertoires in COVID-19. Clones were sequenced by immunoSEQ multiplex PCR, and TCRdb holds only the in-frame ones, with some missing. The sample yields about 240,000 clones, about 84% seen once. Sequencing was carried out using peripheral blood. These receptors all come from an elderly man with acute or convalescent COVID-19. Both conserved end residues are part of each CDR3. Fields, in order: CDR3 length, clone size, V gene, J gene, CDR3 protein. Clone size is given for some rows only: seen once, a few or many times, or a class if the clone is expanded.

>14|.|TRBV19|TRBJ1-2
CASLGQGGNYGYTF
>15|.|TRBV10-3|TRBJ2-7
CAISESKGARLEQYF
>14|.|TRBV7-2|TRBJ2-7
CASSLPDFPREQYF
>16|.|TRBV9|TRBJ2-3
CASSADLGTGEDTQYF
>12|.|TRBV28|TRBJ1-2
CASRPPTGGYTF
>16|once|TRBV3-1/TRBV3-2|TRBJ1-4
CASSHSDSATNEKLFF
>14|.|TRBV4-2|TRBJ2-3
CASSQDRGTDTQYF
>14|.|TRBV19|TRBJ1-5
CASRLRGGNQPQHF
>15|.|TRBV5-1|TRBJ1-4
CASSLRGTTNEKLFF
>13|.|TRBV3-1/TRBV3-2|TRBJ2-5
CASSRSGQETQYF
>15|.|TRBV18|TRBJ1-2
CASSPGTGLTYGYTF
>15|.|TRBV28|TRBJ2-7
CASTSGVGSSYEQYF
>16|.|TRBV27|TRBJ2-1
CASILQGPRGYNEQFF
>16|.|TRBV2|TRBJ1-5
CASRDPGGGSNQPQHF
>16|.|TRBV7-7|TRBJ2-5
CASSFGLAGESETQYF
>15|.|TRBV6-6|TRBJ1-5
CASSLEQGPQVAQHF
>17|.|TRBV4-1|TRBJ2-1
CASSQNGRGGGYNEQFF
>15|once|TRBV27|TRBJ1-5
CACGGGSSGNQPQHF
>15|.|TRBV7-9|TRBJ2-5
CASSLRGLAQETQYF
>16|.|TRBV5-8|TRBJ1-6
CASSLELGTTNSPLHF
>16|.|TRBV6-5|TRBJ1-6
CASSFRQGAANSPLHF
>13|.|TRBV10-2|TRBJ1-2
CASRSGGVNGYTF
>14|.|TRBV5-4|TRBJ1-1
CASSPGQGRTEAFF
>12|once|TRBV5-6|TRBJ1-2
CASSLDRAYDTF
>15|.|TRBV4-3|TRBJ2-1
CASSQDGGTYNEQFF
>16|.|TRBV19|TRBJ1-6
CASTRTGISYNSPLHF
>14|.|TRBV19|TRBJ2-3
CASSIVEGSDTQYF
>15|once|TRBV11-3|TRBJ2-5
CASSLGTGLGETQYF
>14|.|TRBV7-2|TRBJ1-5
CASSFRQGNQPQHF
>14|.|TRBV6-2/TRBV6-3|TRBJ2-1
CASSSGGLGNEQFF
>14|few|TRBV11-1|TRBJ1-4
CASSLSRSNEKLFF
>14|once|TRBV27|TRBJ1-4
CASSLSRGGEKLFF